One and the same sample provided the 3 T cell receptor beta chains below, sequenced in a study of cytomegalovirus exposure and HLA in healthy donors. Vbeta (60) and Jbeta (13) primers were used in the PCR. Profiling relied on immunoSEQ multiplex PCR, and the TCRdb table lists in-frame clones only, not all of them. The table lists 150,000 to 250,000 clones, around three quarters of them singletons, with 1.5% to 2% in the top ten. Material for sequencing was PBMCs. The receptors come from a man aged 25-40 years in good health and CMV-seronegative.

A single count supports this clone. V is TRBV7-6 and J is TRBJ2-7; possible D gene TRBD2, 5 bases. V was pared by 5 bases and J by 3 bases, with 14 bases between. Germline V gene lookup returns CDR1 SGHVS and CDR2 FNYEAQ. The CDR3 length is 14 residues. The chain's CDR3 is CASSPELGNYEQYF. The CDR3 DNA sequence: TGTGCCAGCAGCCCCGAACTCGGGAACTACGAGCAGTACTTC.

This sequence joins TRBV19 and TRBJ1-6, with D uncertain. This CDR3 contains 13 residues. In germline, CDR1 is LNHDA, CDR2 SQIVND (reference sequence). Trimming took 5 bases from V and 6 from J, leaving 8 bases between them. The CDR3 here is CASSASGNSPLHF. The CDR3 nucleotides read TGTGCCAGTAGTGCCTCGGGTAATTCACCCCTCCACTTT.

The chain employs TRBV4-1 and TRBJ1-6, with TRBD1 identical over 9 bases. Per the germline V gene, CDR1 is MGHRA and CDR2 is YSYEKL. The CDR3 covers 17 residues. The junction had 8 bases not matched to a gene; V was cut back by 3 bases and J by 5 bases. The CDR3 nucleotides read TGCGCCAGCAGCCAGGGAACAGGGGGCAGCGATAATTCACCCCTCCACTTT. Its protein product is CASSQGTGGSDNSPLHF.